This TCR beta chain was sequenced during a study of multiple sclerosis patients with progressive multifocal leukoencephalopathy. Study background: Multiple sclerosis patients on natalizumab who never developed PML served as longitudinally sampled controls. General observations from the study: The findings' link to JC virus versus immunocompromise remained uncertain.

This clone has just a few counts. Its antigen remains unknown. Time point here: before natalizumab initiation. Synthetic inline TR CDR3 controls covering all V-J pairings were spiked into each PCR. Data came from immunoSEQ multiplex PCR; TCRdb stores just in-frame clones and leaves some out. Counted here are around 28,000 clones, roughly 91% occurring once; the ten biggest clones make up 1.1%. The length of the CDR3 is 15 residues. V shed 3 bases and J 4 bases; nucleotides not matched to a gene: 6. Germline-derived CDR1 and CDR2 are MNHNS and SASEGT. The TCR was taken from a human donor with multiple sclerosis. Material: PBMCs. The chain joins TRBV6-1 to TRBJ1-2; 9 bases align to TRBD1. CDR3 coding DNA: TGTGCCAGCAGTGAGCAAGAGACAGGGGGCTATGGCTACACCTTC. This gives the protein CASSEQETGGYGYTF.